This is a list of T cell receptor beta chains from one sample in a study of blood T cell repertoires in COVID-19. Libraries were prepared by immunoSEQ multiplex PCR; TCRdb keeps only in-frame clonotypes and omits some of them. Seen here are some 200,000 clones, 70% to 90% observed once, and the top ten hold more than 5.5%. Specimen: peripheral blood. These receptors were obtained from a man of 80 years or more with acute or convalescent COVID-19. Both conserved end residues are part of each CDR3. Clone size is not always given. Where it is, it says once, few, many or a class for expanded clones.

v_call	cdr3_length	clone_size	cdr3_aa
TRBV11-3	15	-	CASSLDSQRYNEQFF
TRBV12-3/TRBV12-4	12	-	CASIQGLTEAFF
TRBV7-8	17	-	CASSLDAVRGLNTEAFF
TRBV6-5	12	-	CASSLLGSGYTF
TRBV28	12	-	CASREGAGEQYF
TRBV2	14	-	CASSLDRGDQPQHF
TRBV18	14	-	CASSQGEAGSPLHF
TRBV24-1	16	-	CATSDLAGGSWDTQYF
TRBV18	18	-	CASSPQGPAGSGANVLTF
TRBV2	13	once	CASSTDMNYGYTF
TRBV30	15	-	CAWMGKGHSNQPQHF
TRBV7-2	14	once	CASSLGLAGDTQYF
TRBV2	16	-	CASSDKSSGSAGELFF
TRBV28	14	-	CASRAGQGGQPQHF
TRBV7-2	15	-	CASSLSGRAGYEQYF
TRBV12-3/TRBV12-4	10	-	CASSLTEAFF
TRBV6-2/TRBV6-3	12	-	CASSYFGNEQFF
TRBV5-1	15	-	CASRPILAGTDTQYF
TRBV27	18	-	CASSLSRGQGLVTDTQYF
TRBV10-1	15	-	CASSEGTSGTYEQYF
TRBV5-1	14	-	CASSFWTGAEKLFF
TRBV19	15	-	CASRRGLAGVGEQFF
TRBV20-1	15	-	CSASPVDRGPYGYTF
TRBV6-1	16	-	CASSEPRKQRDTEAFF
TRBV6-5	14	-	CASSWTGGNTEAFF
TRBV18	15	-	CASSPPGAGDQPQHF
TRBV27	15	-	CASSQDRARANVLTF
TRBV5-1	17	once	CASSKTGTVSMNTEAFF
TRBV28	16	once	CASSLGDSNSNQPQHF
TRBV7-9	15	-	CASSSVTLRDTEAFF
TRBV24-1	15	-	CATSSGGQEHYGYTF
TRBV5-6	14	-	CASSLRQGGQPQHF
TRBV25-1	14	-	CASSESVFQETQYF
TRBV7-2	16	-	CASSPRLVRSSDTQYF
TRBV19	15	-	CASSTRTETNYGYTF